Below are 15 T cell receptor beta chains sequenced from a single sample in a study of identical twins. TCRdb reanalysed the 5' RACE reads using MiXCR and keeps one entry per CDR3 protein. The table includes hundreds of thousands of distinct CDR3 sequences, 8.6% detected once. The same data also went into a second study, on yellow fever vaccine responses in identical twins.

The sample consisted of PBMCs. The source is a woman aged 18-29 years in good health.

This clonotype was seen a handful of times. V usage is TRBV29-1 and J usage is TRBJ2-3; the D call may be TRBD1 or TRBD2 (5 bases each). This CDR3 spans 15 amino acids. The germline gives CDR1 SQVTM, CDR2 ANQGSEA. In DNA form, the CDR3 reads TGCAGTGGATGGGGACCGCTTTTACCCAGCGATACGCAGTATTTT. Protein sequence: CSGWGPLLPSDTQYF.

V gene TRBV7-2 combines with J gene TRBJ2-7; 8 bases fit TRBD2. CDR3 length: 16 amino acids. The ends lost 5 bases at V and 1 base at J; junction bases unmatched: 10. CDR1 is SGHTA and CDR2 is FQGNSA in the germline V gene. CDR3 bases: TGTGCCAGCAGCCTAGAGGGTAGCGGGAATTCCTACGAGCAGTACTTC. As protein: CASSLEGSGNSYEQYF.

This clonotype was seen a handful of times. The chain is built from TRBV2 and TRBJ2-3; the match to TRBD2 covers 16 bases. V lost 7 bases, J lost 3 bases, and 13 bases stayed unmatched. The CDR3 length is 19 residues. Looked up from germline, CDR1 is SNHLY and CDR2 is FYNNEI. CDR3 loop: CASNRPGLAGGGLTDTQYF. The CDR3 coding sequence is TGTGCCAGCAACCGACCGGGACTAGCGGGGGGGGGTCTGACAGATACGCAGTATTTT.

The chain employs TRBV29-1 and TRBJ2-2; D gene ambiguous. There are 13 residues in the CDR3. Trimming took off 5 bases at V and 0 bases at J, with 7 bases between the two ends. The germline V gene has CDR1 SQVTM and CDR2 ANQGSEA. The CDR3 bases are TGCAGCGTTTACGTACCGAACACCGGGGAGCTGTTTTTT. The encoded protein is CSVYVPNTGELFF.

The table lists this clonotype with a few counts. The J gene is TRBJ2-7, the V gene TRBV11-1, with 14 positions matching TRBD2. CDR1 and CDR2 (germline): SGHAT, FQDESV (reference sequence). The length of the CDR3 is 18 residues. V shed 5 bases, J shed 2 bases, and the junction held 11 bases outside the gene matches. CDR3 nucleotides: TGTGCCAGCAGCCCCGGACTAGCGGGAGGAGTGGGGGCCTACGAGCAGTACTTC. Encoded protein: CASSPGLAGGVGAYEQYF.

The table lists this clonotype with a few counts. V is TRBV6-1 and J is TRBJ1-1; 10 positions agree with TRBD1. Germline V lookup: CDR1 MNHNS, CDR2 SASEGT. The CDR3 length is 14 residues. Trimming cost V 6 bases and J 5 bases; bases outside gene matches: 6. CDR3 residues: CASRGDRGGTEAFF. The CDR3 region has the DNA TGTGCCAGCAGGGGGGACAGGGGCGGTACTGAAGCTTTCTTT.

This clonotype has only a few counts. J is TRBJ2-2 and V is TRBV18; D is ambiguous. Germline V gene data show CDR1 as KGHSH and CDR2 as LQKENI. Trimming left V 0 bases short and J 1 base short, with 6 bases between. The CDR3 totals 15 residues. The CDR3 loop reads CASSPPRRNTGELFF. The CDR3 DNA reads TGTGCCAGCTCACCACCGAGGAGGAACACCGGGGAGCTGTTTTTT.

The rearrangement links TRBV27 to TRBJ2-1, with 8 bases aligning to TRBD2. CDR1 is MNHEY and CDR2 is SMNVEV in the germline V gene (reference sequence). V shed 4 bases and J 7 bases; nucleotides not matched to a gene: 15. The CDR3 totals 17 residues. CDR3 DNA sequence: TGTGCCAGCAGTTCGACTTCAGGACTAGCACTCCAAAATGAGCAGTTCTTC. It yields the protein CASSSTSGLALQNEQFF.

This clonotype showed up many times. The rearrangement joins TRBV5-1 to TRBJ2-1; 9 bases are shared with TRBD1. The germline CDR1 and CDR2 sequences are SGHRS and YFSETQ. The CDR3 is made up of 16 amino acids. V was clipped by 6 bases and J by 8 bases; unmatched bases: 15. The CDR3 spells CASTSFGGQGGHEQFF. CDR3 nucleotides: TGCGCCAGCACCTCCTTTGGGGGACAGGGAGGCCATGAGCAGTTCTTC.

V is TRBV4-3 and J is TRBJ2-3; 9 bases line up with TRBD2. The V and J ends lost 2 bases and 6 bases, in that order; junction bases with no gene match: 9. The germline V gene has CDR1 LGHNA and CDR2 YSLEER. There are 16 residues in the CDR3. CDR3: CASSQRSLAGRDTQYF. Here the CDR3 DNA reads TGCGCCAGCAGCCAACGTTCCCTAGCGGGAAGGGATACGCAGTATTTT.

This clonotype appeared a few times. V and J are TRBV4-1 and TRBJ2-6; D is unresolved. The CDR3 is 15 residues long. Trimming removed 2 bases from V and 2 bases from J, with 7 bases in between. In germline, CDR1 is MGHRA, CDR2 YSYEKL. The CDR3 here is CASSQPTAGANVLTF. The CDR3, as DNA: TGCGCCAGCAGCCAACCGACGGCTGGGGCCAACGTCCTGACTTTC.

This clonotype was counted only a few times. CDR3 sequence: CASSYSASGGGNEQFF. The CDR3 DNA reads as TGTGCCAGCAGTTACTCGGCTAGCGGGGGGGGCAATGAGCAGTTCTTC. The rearrangement joins TRBV6-5 to TRBJ2-1; the match to TRBD2 covers 12 bases. Trimming took 0 bases from V and 6 from J; bases not matched to a gene: 3. Germline CDR1 is MNHEY and CDR2 is SVGAGI. The CDR3 totals 16 residues.

CDR3 sequence reads: CASSLVVWEQETQYF. The CDR3 region has the DNA TGCGCCAGCAGCTTGGTTGTCTGGGAGCAAGAGACCCAGTACTTC. The chain links TRBV5-1 to TRBJ2-5, with D perhaps TRBD2 (5 bases). The CDR3 loop spans 15 amino acids. Trimming left V 0 bases short and J 2 bases short, with 11 bases between. Germline-derived CDR1 and CDR2 are SGHRS and YFSETQ.

This clonotype occurred a few times. The V and J genes are TRBV7-2 and TRBJ2-7; 7 nucleotides match TRBD2. Germline CDR1 reads SGHTA; CDR2 reads FQGNSA. V gave up 5 bases and J gave up 3 bases; unmatched junction bases: 13. This CDR3 is built from 16 residues. CDR3 DNA sequence: TGTGCCAGCAGCCCCCGAAGAGCGGGGACCCTCTACGAGCAGTACTTC. Translated: CASSPRRAGTLYEQYF.

In this sample, this clonotype turned up many times. The V gene is TRBV20-1, the J gene TRBJ2-2, with 7 bases lining up with TRBD2. The CDR3 loop spans 13 amino acids. Losses at the gene ends were 2 bases for V and 3 bases for J; bases not matched to a gene: 0. Germline V CDR1 and CDR2: DFQATT, SNEGSKA (reference sequence). The CDR3 protein is CSARTSDTGELFF. CDR3 nucleotides: TGCAGTGCTAGAACTAGCGACACCGGGGAGCTGTTTTTT.